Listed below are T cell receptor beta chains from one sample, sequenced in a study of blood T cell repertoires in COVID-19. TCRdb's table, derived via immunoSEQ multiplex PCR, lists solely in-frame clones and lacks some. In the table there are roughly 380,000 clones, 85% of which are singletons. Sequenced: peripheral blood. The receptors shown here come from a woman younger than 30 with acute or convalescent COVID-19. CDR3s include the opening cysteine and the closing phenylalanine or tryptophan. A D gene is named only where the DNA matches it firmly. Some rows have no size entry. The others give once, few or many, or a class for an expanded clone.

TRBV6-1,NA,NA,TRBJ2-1,CASSELPAASSYNEQFF,TGTGCCAGCAGTGAATTGCCCGCAGCGAGCTCCTACAATGAGCAGTTCTTC
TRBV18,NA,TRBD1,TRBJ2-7,CASSPPGTGQYEQYF,TGTGCCAGCTCACCACCGGGGACAGGGCAGTACGAGCAGTACTTC
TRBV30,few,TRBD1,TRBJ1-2,CAWSVRVGQGYGYTF,TGTGCCTGGAGTGTACGCGTGGGACAGGGCTATGGCTACACCTTC
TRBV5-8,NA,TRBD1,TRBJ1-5,CASSLDQGQARPQHF,TGTGCCAGCAGCTTGGACCAAGGACAGGCACGGCCCCAGCATTTT
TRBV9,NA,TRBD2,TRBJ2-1,CASSPRGSYNEQFF,TGTGCCAGCAGCCCGCGGGGGTCCTACAATGAGCAGTTCTTC
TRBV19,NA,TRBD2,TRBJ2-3,CASRRTSVFTDTQYF,TGTGCCAGTAGGAGGACTAGCGTCTTCACAGATACGCAGTATTTT
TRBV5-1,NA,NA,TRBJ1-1,CASSESEVTEAFF,TGCGCCAGCAGCGAAAGCGAGGTCACTGAAGCTTTCTTT
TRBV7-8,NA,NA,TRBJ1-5,CASSPSAGPQPQHF,TGTGCCAGCAGCCCCTCCGCAGGTCCCCAGCCCCAGCATTTT
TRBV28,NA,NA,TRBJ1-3,CASRTGTGNTIYF,TGTGCCAGCAGAACCGGGACTGGAAACACCATATATTTT
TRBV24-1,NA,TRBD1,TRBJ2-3,CATGDDRGDTVTQYF,TGTGCCACCGGCGACGACAGGGGCGACACGGTTACGCAGTATTTT
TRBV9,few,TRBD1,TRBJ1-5,CASSATGTGNQPQHF,TGTGCCAGCAGCGCTACCGGGACAGGCAATCAGCCCCAGCATTTT
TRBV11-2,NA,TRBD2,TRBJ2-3,CASSLSLRTSGYTDTQYF,TGTGCCAGCAGCTTATCCCTCCGGACTAGCGGATACACAGATACGCAGTATTTT
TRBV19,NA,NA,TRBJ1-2,CASSMGRGYGYTF,TGTGCCAGTAGTATGGGCAGGGGCTATGGCTACACCTTC
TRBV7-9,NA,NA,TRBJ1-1,CASSESKNTEAFF,TGTGCCAGCAGCGAGAGTAAGAACACTGAAGCTTTCTTT
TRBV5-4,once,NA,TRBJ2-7,CASSLAPDGNYEQYF,TGTGCCAGCAGCTTGGCCCCAGACGGGAACTACGAGCAGTACTTC
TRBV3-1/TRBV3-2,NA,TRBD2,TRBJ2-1,CASSQDASGAEQFF,TGTGCCAGCAGCCAAGATGCTAGCGGGGCTGAGCAGTTCTTC
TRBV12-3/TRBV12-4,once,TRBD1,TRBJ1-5,CASATGEGQPQHF,TGTGCCAGCGCCACAGGGGAAGGACAGCCCCAGCATTTT
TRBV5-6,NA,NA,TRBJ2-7,CASSQATSYEQYF,TGTGCCAGCAGCCAGGCCACCTCCTACGAGCAGTACTTC
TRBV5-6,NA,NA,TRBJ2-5,CASSFLGAQETQYF,TGTGCCAGCAGCTTTCTAGGGGCCCAAGAGACCCAGTACTTC
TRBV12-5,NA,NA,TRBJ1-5,CASGLYSGNSNQPQHF,TGTGCTAGTGGTTTGTACAGTGGAAATAGCAATCAGCCCCAGCATTTT
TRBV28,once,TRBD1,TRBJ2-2,CASRAAGAGGTGELFF,TGTGCCAGCAGGGCCGCTGGGGCAGGGGGCACCGGGGAGCTGTTTTTT
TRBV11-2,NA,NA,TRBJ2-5,CASSLMSGTSPQETQYF,TGTGCCAGCAGCTTAATGAGTGGGACATCCCCACAAGAGACCCAGTACTTC
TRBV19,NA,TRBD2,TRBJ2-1,CASSIKLAGGDEQFF,TGTGCCAGTAGTATAAAACTAGCGGGAGGGGATGAGCAGTTCTTC
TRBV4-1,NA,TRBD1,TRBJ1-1,CASSQEGTGGKREAFF,TGCGCCAGCAGCCAAGAGGGGACAGGGGGCAAAAGGGAAGCTTTCTTT
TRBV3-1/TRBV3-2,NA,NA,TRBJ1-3,CASSQDPRLEIGNTIYF,TGTGCCAGCAGCCAAGATCCTCGACTAGAGATAGGAAACACCATATATTTT
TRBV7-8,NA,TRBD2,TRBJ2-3,CASSAWEGQSTDTQYF,TGTGCCAGCAGCGCGTGGGAGGGGCAGTCCACAGATACGCAGTATTTT
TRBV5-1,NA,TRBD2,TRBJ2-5,CASSSSGGGQETQYF,TGCGCCAGCAGCTCTAGCGGGGGGGGTCAAGAGACCCAGTACTTC
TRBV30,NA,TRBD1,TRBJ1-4,CAWSGDRGTNEKLFF,TGTGCCTGGAGTGGAGACAGGGGAACTAATGAAAAACTGTTTTTT
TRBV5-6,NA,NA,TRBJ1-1,CASSFVPRAGNNQAFF,TGTGCCAGCAGCTTCGTTCCCCGGGCAGGGAATAACCAAGCTTTCTTT
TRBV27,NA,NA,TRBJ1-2,CASRPDSTGGYTF,TGTGCCAGCAGACCGGACTCTACGGGAGGCTACACCTTC
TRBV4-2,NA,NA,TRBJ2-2,CASSQDKGVGELFF,TGTGCCAGCAGCCAAGATAAAGGGGTCGGGGAGCTGTTTTTT
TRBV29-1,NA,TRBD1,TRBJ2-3,CSVHPRQGPGDTQYF,TGCAGCGTTCACCCTAGACAGGGCCCAGGGGATACGCAGTATTTT
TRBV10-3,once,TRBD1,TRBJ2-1,CAIDRDRGANEQFF,TGTGCCATAGACCGGGACAGGGGAGCCAATGAGCAGTTCTTC
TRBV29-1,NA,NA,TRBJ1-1,CSVEDQGNTEAFF,TGCAGCGTTGAAGATCAGGGGAACACTGAAGCTTTCTTT
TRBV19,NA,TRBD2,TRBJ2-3,CASSTGGFLTDTQYF,TGTGCCAGTAGTACGGGAGGGTTCCTCACAGATACGCAGTATTTT
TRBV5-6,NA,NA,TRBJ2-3,CASRQGTSTDTQYF,TGTGCCAGCAGACAGGGAACTAGCACAGATACGCAGTATTTT
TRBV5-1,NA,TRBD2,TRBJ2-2,CASSPAGAYTGELFF,TGCGCCAGCAGCCCAGCGGGGGCCTACACCGGGGAGCTGTTTTTT
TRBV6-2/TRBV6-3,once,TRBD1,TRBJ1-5,CASSNPGTGNQPQHF,TGTGCCAGCAGCAACCCCGGGACAGGGAATCAGCCCCAGCATTTT
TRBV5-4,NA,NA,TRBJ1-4,CASSLAANEKLFF,TGTGCCAGCAGCTTGGCTGCTAATGAAAAACTGTTTTTT
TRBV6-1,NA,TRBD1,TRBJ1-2,CASSDTGGYYGYTF,TGTGCCAGCAGTGATACAGGGGGCTACTATGGCTACACCTTC
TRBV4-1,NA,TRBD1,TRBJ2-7,CASSPGTGVFDEQYF,TGCGCCAGCAGCCCCGGAACAGGGGTTTTCGACGAGCAGTACTTC
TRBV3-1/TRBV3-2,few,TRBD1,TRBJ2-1,CASSQKTGVTLSNEQFF,TGTGCCAGCAGCCAGAAGACAGGGGTGACCCTGAGCAATGAGCAGTTCTTC
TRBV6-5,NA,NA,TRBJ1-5,CAVNRDSNQPQHF,TGTGCCGTAAACAGGGACAGCAATCAGCCCCAGCATTTT
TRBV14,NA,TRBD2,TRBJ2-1,CASSLLAGVRNEQFF,TGTGCCAGCAGCTTACTAGCGGGAGTTCGGAATGAGCAGTTCTTC
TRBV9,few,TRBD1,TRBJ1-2,CASSVNRDREENGYTF,TGTGCCAGCAGCGTAAACCGGGACAGGGAGGAGAATGGCTACACCTTC
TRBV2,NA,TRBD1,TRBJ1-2,CASSLEQGFFGYTF,TGTGCCAGCAGCCTGGAACAGGGGTTCTTTGGCTACACCTTC
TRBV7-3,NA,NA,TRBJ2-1,CASSWRRPGDEQFF,TGTGCCAGCAGCTGGCGGAGGCCAGGCGATGAGCAGTTCTTC
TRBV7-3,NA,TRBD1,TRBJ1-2,CASSVDRGRDYGYTF,TGTGCCAGCAGCGTGGACAGGGGGCGCGACTATGGCTACACCTTC
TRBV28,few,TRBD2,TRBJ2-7,CASSLSGGQYF,TGTGCCAGCAGCCTCTCGGGGGGGCAGTACTTC
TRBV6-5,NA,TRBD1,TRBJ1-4,CASRPTGGNEKLFF,TGTGCCAGCAGGCCGACAGGGGGTAATGAAAAACTGTTTTTT
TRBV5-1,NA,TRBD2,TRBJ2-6,CASSSHGGGWASGANVLTF,TGCGCCAGCAGCTCCCACGGGGGAGGGTGGGCCTCTGGGGCCAACGTCCTGACTTTC
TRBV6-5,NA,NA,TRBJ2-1,CASSYQNEQFF,TGTGCCAGCAGTTATCAAAATGAGCAGTTCTTC
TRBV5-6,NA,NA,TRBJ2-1,CASSLLSPDEQFF,TGTGCCAGCAGCTTGCTAAGTCCCGATGAGCAGTTCTTC
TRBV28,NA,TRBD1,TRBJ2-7,CASSLTGDGYEQYF,TGTGCCAGCAGTCTGACAGGGGATGGCTACGAGCAGTACTTC
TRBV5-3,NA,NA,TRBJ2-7,CARSFNEQYF,TGTGCCAGAAGCTTCAACGAGCAGTACTTC